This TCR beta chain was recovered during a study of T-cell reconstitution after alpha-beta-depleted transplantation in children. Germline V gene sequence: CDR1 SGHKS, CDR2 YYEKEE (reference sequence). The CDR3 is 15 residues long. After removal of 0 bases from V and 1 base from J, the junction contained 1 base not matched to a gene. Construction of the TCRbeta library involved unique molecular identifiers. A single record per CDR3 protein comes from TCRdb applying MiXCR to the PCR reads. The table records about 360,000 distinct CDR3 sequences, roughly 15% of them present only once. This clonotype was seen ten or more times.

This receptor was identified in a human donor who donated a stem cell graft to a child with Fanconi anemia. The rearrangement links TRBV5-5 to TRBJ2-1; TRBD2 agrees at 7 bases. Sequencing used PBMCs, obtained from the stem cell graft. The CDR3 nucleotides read TGTGCCAGCAGCTTGGAAGCGGGATCCTACAATGAGCAGTTCTTC. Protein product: CASSLEAGSYNEQFF.